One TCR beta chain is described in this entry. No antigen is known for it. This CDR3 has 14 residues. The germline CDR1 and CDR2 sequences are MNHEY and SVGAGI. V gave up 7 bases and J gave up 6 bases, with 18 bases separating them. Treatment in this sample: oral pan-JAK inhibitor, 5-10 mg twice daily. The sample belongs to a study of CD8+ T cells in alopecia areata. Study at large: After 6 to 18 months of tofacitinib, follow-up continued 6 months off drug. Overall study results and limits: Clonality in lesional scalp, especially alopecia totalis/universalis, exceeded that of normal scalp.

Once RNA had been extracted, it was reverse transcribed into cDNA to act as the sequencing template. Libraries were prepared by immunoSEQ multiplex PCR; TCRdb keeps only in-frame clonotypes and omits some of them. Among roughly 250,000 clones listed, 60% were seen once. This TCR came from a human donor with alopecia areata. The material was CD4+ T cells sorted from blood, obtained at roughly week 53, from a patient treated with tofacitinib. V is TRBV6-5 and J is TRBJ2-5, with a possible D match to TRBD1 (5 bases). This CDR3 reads CASTFNGASKTQYF. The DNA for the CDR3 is TGTGCCAGCACATTTAATGGGGCGTCGAAGACCCAGTACTTC.